This T cell receptor beta chain came from a study of Graves' ophthalmopathy and Graves' hyperthyroidism. Findings and caveats of the study: Blood contained most expanded thyroid clonotypes exceeding 0.001 frequency.

V shed 3 bases, J shed 5 bases, and the junction held 3 bases outside the gene matches. The CDR3 extends over 14 amino acids. The germline gives CDR1 DFQATT, CDR2 SNEGSKA (reference sequence). TCR beta CDR3 regions were amplified from RNA transcripts. First-round RT-PCR relied on HTBI primers, and a second-round multiplex PCR came next. In TCRdb, the multiplex PCR reads were re-called with MiXCR into one record per CDR3 protein. The sample carries 200,000 to 250,000 distinct CDR3 sequences, around 50% recorded once. A note on this clonotype: Its antigen is still unknown.

The chain links TRBV20-1 to TRBJ2-2; 10 bases fit TRBD1. This TCR was recovered from an adult man with Graves' ophthalmopathy. Input material: peripheral blood. CDR3 DNA sequence: TGCAGTGCTAGGGGACAGGGGCGGACCGGGGAGCTGTTTTTT. Translating gives CSARGQGRTGELFF.